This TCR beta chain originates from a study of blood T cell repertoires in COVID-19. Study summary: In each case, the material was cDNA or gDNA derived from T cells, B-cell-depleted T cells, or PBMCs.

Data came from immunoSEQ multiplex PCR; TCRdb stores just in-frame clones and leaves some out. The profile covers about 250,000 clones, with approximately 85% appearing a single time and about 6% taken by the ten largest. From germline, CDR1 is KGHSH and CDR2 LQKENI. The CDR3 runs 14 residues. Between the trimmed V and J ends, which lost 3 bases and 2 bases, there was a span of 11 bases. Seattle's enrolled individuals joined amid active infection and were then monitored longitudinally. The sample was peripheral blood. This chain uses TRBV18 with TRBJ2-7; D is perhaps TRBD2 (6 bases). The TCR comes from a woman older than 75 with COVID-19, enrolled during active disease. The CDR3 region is CASSPPGVPYEQYV. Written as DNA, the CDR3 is TGTGCCAGCTCACCGCCGGGGGTACCCTACGAGCAGTACGTC.